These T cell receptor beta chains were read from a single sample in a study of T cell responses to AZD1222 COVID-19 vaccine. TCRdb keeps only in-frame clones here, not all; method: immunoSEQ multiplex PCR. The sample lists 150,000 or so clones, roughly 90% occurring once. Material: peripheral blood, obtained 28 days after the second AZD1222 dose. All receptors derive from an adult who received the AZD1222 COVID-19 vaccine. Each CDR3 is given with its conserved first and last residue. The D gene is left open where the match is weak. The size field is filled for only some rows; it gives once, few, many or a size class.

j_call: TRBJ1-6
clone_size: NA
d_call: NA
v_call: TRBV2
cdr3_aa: CASKLGGGFDNSPLHF
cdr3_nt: TGTGCCAGCAAACTAGGTGGAGGTTTCGATAATTCACCCCTCCACTTT

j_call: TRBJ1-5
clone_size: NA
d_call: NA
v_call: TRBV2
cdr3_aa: CASSPGQSNQPQHF
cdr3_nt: TGTGCCAGCAGTCCCGGACAGAGCAATCAGCCCCAGCATTTT

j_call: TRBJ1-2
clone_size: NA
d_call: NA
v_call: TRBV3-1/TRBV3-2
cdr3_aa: CASSQDGGALGYTF
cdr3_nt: TGTGCCAGCAGCCAAGATGGGGGGGCGCTTGGCTACACCTTC

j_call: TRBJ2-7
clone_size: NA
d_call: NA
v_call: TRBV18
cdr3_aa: CASSPRDVDEQYF
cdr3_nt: TGTGCCAGCTCACCCCGGGACGTTGACGAGCAGTACTTC

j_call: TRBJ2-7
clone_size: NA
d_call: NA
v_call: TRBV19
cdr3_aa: CASSRDLLYEQYF
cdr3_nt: TGTGCCAGTAGCAGGGACCTCTTATACGAGCAGTACTTC

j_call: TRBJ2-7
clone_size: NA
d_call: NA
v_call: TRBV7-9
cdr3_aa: CASTDGISSYEQYF
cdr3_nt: TGTGCCAGCACAGACGGGATTAGCTCCTACGAGCAGTACTTC

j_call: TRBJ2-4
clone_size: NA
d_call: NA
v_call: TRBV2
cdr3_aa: CASTEGGTAKNIQYF
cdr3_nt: TGTGCCAGCACCGAGGGTGGGACAGCCAAAAACATTCAGTACTTC

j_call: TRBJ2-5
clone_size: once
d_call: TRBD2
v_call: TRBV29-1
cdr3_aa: CSVDGLAGQREETQYF
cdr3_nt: TGCAGCGTTGACGGCCTAGCGGGCCAGCGAGAGGAGACCCAGTACTTC

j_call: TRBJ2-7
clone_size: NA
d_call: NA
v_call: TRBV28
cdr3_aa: CASRSYEQYF
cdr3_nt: TGTGCCAGCCGCTCCTACGAGCAGTACTTC

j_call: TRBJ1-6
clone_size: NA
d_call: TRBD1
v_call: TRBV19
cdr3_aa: CASTPTGVGNSPLHF
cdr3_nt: TGTGCCAGTACCCCAACAGGGGTGGGAAATTCACCCCTCCACTTT

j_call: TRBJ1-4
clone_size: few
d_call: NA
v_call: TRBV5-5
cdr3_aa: CASSLEQEVGEKLFF
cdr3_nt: TGTGCCAGCAGCTTGGAACAGGAGGTGGGTGAAAAACTGTTTTTT

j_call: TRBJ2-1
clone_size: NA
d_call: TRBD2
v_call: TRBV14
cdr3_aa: CASSPPSRRAGKYNEQFF
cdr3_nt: TGTGCCAGCAGCCCCCCTTCACGCCGAGCGGGAAAGTACAATGAGCAGTTCTTC

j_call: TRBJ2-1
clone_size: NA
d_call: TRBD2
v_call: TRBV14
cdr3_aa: CASSLGLAVSSYNEQFF
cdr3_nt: TGTGCCAGCAGCTTAGGACTAGCGGTTAGCTCCTACAATGAGCAGTTCTTC

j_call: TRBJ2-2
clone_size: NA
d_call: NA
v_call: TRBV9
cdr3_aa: CASSVNTMNTGELFF
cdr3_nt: TGTGCCAGCAGCGTTAACACCATGAACACCGGGGAGCTGTTTTTT

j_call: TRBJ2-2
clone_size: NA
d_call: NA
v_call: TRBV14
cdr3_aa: CASSQGRYTGELFF
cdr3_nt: TGTGCCAGCAGCCAAGGCAGGTACACCGGGGAGCTGTTTTTT

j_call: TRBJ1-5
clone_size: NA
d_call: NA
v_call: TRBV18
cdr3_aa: CASSPPGKGHQPQHF
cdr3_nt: TGTGCCAGCTCACCACCGGGTAAGGGCCATCAGCCCCAGCATTTT

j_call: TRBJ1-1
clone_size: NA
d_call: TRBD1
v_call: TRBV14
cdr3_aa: CASSQGQGYTEAFF
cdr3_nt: TGTGCCAGCAGCCAAGGACAGGGGTACACTGAAGCTTTCTTT

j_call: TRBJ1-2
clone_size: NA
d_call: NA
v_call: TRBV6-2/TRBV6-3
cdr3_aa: CASSKESGHLSGYTF
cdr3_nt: TGTGCCAGCAGTAAGGAATCCGGTCATCTAAGCGGCTACACCTTC

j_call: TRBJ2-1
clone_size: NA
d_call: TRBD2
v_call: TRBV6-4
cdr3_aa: CASSVSTSGDNEQFF
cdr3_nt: TGTGCCAGCAGTGTTTCTACTAGCGGAGACAATGAGCAGTTCTTC

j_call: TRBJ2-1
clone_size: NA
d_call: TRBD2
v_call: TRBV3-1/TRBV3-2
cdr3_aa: CASTVGLAGSNEQFF
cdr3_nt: TGTGCCAGCACAGTAGGGCTAGCGGGAAGCAATGAGCAGTTCTTC

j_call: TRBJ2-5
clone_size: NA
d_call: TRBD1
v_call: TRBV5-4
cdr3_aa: CASSPGQYQETQYF
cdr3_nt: TGTGCCAGCAGCCCGGGACAGTACCAAGAGACCCAGTACTTC

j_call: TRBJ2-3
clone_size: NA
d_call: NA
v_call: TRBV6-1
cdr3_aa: CASSEVGYSDTQYF
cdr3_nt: TGTGCCAGCAGTGAAGTAGGGTACTCAGATACGCAGTATTTT

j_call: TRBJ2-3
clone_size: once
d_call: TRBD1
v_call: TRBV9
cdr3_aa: CASSADPGTGIPAQYF
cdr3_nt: TGTGCCAGCAGCGCCGACCCCGGGACAGGAATACCGGCGCAGTATTTT

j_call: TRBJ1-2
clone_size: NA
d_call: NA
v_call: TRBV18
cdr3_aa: CASSPPGPYGYTF
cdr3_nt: TGTGCCAGCTCACCACCCGGGCCCTATGGCTACACCTTC

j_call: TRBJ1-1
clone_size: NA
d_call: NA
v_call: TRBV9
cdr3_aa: CASSVVAGNTEAFF
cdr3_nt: TGTGCCAGCAGCGTAGTGGCTGGGAACACTGAAGCTTTCTTT

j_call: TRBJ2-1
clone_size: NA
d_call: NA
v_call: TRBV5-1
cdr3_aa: CASSLEQLSSYNEQFF
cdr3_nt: TGCGCCAGCAGCTTGGAACAGTTAAGCTCCTACAATGAGCAGTTCTTC

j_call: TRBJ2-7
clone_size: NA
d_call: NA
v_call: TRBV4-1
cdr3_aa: CASSQVSLRGKDEQYF
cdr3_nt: TGCGCCAGCAGCCAAGTCTCTCTGCGGGGTAAGGACGAGCAGTACTTC

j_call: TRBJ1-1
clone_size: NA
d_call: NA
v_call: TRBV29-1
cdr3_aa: CSVAGPNTEAFF
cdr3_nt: TGCAGCGTTGCCGGGCCTAACACTGAAGCTTTCTTT

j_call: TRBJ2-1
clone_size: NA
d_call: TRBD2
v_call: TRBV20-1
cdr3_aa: CSASQREEGNEQFF
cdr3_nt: TGCAGTGCTAGTCAGCGGGAGGAGGGCAATGAGCAGTTCTTC

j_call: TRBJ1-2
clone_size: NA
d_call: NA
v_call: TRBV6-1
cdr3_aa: CASSERQISSGGYTF
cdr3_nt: TGTGCCAGCAGTGAAAGACAGATTTCAAGCGGTGGCTACACCTTC

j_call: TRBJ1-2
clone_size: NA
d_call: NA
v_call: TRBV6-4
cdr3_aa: CASSPTGQSNYGYTF
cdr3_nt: TGTGCCAGCAGTCCCACTGGACAGTCTAACTATGGCTACACCTTC

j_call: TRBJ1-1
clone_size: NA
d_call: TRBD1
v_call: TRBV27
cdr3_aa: CASSYDRVNTEAFF
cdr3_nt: TGTGCCAGCAGTTATGACAGGGTGAACACTGAAGCTTTCTTT

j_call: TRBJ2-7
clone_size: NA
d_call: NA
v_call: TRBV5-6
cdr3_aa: CASSRTEWQTYEQYF
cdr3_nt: TGTGCCAGCAGCCGTACCGAATGGCAGACCTACGAGCAGTACTTC

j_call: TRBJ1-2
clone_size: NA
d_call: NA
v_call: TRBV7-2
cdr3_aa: CASSPGGANYGYTF
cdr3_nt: TGTGCCAGCAGTCCCGGGGGGGCCAACTATGGCTACACCTTC

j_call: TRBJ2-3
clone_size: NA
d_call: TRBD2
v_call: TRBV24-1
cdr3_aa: CATSDFSSGSIDTQYF
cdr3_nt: TGTGCCACCAGTGATTTTTCTAGCGGGAGTATCGATACGCAGTATTTT

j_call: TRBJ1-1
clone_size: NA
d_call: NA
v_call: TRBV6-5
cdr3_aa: CASRPSGGLKEAFF
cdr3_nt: TGTGCCAGCAGGCCCTCGGGGGGTCTTAAAGAAGCTTTCTTT

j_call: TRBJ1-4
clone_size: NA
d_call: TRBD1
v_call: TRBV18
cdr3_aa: CASSPRTGGDEKLFF
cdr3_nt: TGTGCCAGCTCACCACGGACAGGGGGCGATGAAAAACTGTTTTTT

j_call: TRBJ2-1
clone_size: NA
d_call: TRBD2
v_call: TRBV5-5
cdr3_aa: CASSLISGAYNEQFF
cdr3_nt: TGTGCCAGCAGCTTGATCAGCGGGGCCTACAATGAGCAGTTCTTC

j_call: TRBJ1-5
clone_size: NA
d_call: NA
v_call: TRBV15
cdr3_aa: CATSRGSGNQPQHF
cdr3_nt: TGTGCCACCAGCAGAGGGTCAGGTAATCAGCCCCAGCATTTT

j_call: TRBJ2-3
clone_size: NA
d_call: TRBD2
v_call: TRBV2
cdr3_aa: CASKAASGSADTQYF
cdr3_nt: TGTGCCAGCAAGGCGGCTAGCGGGAGCGCAGATACGCAGTATTTT

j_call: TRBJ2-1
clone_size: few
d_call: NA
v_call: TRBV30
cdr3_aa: CAWTRTYNEQFF
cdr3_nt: TGTGCCTGGACCCGGACCTACAATGAGCAGTTCTTC

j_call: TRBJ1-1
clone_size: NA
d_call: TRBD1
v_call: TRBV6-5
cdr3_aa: CASSSQGAAEAFF
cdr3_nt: TGTGCCAGCAGTTCTCAGGGGGCCGCTGAAGCTTTCTTT

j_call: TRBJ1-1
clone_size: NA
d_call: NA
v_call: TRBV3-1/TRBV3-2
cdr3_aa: CASSQLGVGSTEAFF
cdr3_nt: TGTGCCAGCAGCCAACTAGGAGTGGGATCCACTGAAGCTTTCTTT

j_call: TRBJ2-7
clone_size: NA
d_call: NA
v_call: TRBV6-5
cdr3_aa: CASSYSVDSSYEQYF
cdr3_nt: TGTGCCAGCAGTTACTCGGTGGACAGCTCCTACGAGCAGTACTTC

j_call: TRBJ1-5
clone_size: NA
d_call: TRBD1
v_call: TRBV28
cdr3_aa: CASSKTGGNQPQHF
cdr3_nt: TGTGCCAGCAGCAAAACAGGGGGCAATCAGCCCCAGCATTTT